The clone carrying this T cell receptor (beta chain) occurred many times. Each diagnosis drew on symptoms, thyroxine, TRAb, thyroid ultrasound and orbital computed tomography findings. Regions amplified from RNA transcripts were the TCR beta CDR3 regions. During a first-round RT-PCR of the TCR CDR3, the HTBI primer set was used. From the multiplex PCR reads, TCRdb called clonotypes with MiXCR, one entry per CDR3 protein. The data contain approximately 700,000 distinct CDR3 sequences, just under 45% of them seen just once; the ten biggest clones take up less than 9%. This CDR3 contains 13 residues. The V end was cut by 2 bases, the J end by 3 bases, with 10 bases between. Germline CDR1 and CDR2: SQVTM and ANQGSEA. The data were taken from a study of T cells in Graves' hyperthyroidism and ophthalmopathy.

This receptor was identified in an adult man with Graves' disease, either hyperthyroidism or ophthalmopathy (not recorded which). Source material: peripheral blood or thyroid tissue (not recorded which). The chain carries TRBV29-1 and TRBJ1-1; weak D call: TRBD1 (6 bases). This CDR3 is CSVERGVDTEAFF. CDR3 DNA sequence: TGCAGCGTTGAAAGGGGGGTGGACACTGAAGCTTTCTTT.